The entry below gives a single TCR beta chain sequence along with its context. Its antigen is not yet known. Qualities for individual bases were not recorded, and no much larger clone is one base off. Participants in the prospective study were aged about 18 to 95 years, lived in over 20 United States geographic areas, and enrolled through a virtual design. Cohort assignment in the prospective study relied on participant-reported clinical history from a screening survey and a study questionnaire. Recovered participants in ImmuneRACE Cohort 3 were defined by two consecutive negative NP/OP PCR tests, clearance by a healthcare professional, or resolution of symptoms. In the prospective study, mobile phlebotomists collected whole blood, serum and a nasopharyngeal or oropharyngeal swab from each participant. Additional blood draws and questionnaires over an approximately two-month period could optionally be provided by prospective study participants. Prospective study blood samples were shipped either frozen or at room temperature before DNA extraction.

This sample is part of a study of blood T cell repertoires in COVID-19 (dated by TCRdb to between 2020 and 2021). Study-wide context: Samples covering the acute and convalescent phases of COVID-19 were provided by collaborators in the United States, Italy and Spain. Deeply sampled blood TCRbeta repertoires from subjects exposed to, actively infected with, or recovered from COVID-19 were included in the dataset. The repertoires were released in a freely available public database meant as a resource for research on the immune response to SARS-CoV-2. The samples were drawn from two sources: the first 160 participants of the ongoing ImmuneRACE study, and 1,000 to 1,500 subjects contributed by 6 global collaborators. HLA class I and class II types, where available, came from metadata supplied by the sample provider rather than from assay-based typing. The sample metadata nearly always contained a de-identified subject ID, COVID-19 status, age in years and sex. The material from the prospective study consisted of cDNA or gDNA derived from T cells, B-cell-depleted T cells, or PBMCs.

What the authors observed across the whole study: The amount of clinical and demographic metadata varied by source and participant and was provided uncurated.

CDR1 MGHDK and CDR2 SYGVNS are derived from the germline V gene. V loses 5 bases at its end and J loses 8 bases; junction bases beyond the gene matches: 11. The CDR3 contains 15 residues, cysteine and phenylalanine counted. Only the CDR3 region is kept as DNA, spanning 45 bases read in frame from base 1. TCRbeta CDR3 regions were amplified from genomic DNA using the immunoSEQ Assay, a bias-controlled multiplex PCR. The authors' pipeline ran thus. The number of nucleated cells in each sample was estimated by amplification of reference gene primers within the assay. Sequence reads were collapsed and filtered to measure the absolute abundance of every unique TCRbeta CDR3 rearrangement. Productive Simpson clonality was computed per sample as the square root of Simpson's diversity index over productive rearrangements. The table was pulled from immuneACCESS by TCRdb, which kept in-frame rearrangements only. Such tables lose some clones; where checked, under half of the loss comes from unresolved V genes, and the rest has no known cause. V and J calls and clone size are as listed in that table; D and trimming were resolved from the DNA. The sample includes 190,000 or so clones, with approximately 85% observed a single time. The top ten clonotypes cover about 9.6% of the sample.

The sequence links TRBV25-1 to TRBJ1-4; TRBD1 matches 7 bases in the middle. The clonotype originates from a woman aged 30 to 39 who had recovered from COVID-19. Sequencing used PBMCs or T cells enriched from blood (not recorded which). The DNA sequence follows: TGTGCCAGCAGTTATACCACAGGGGCGGGCGAAAAACTGTTTTTT. Its translation is CASSYTTGAGEKLFF.